The 27 T cell receptor beta chains below come from one sample, sequenced in a study of cytomegalovirus exposure and HLA in healthy donors. The PCR ran on 60 Vbeta and 13 Jbeta primers. Sequencing was performed with immunoSEQ multiplex PCR; in TCRdb, only in-frame clones are kept and a portion is missing. Found here are around 160,000 clones; the top ten clones hold about 1.6%. Input material: PBMCs. The receptors stem from a woman aged 50 to 60 in good health and CMV-seronegative.

This rearrangement joins TRBV5-1 to TRBJ2-1; D might be TRBD2 (5 bases). V was pared by 0 bases and J by 6 bases, with 13 bases between. Germline lookup yields CDR1 SGHRS and CDR2 YFSETQ. The CDR3 is 15 residues long. Here the CDR3 DNA reads TGCGCCAGCAGCTTGGGCGGGCTTTGGGGCAATGAGCAGTTCTTC. Translated, it gives CASSLGGLWGNEQFF.

The rearrangement uses TRBV30 and TRBJ1-5; D may be TRBD1 (6 bases). The CDR3 loop spans 13 amino acids. CDR1 and CDR2 (germline): GTSNPN, SVGIG (reference sequence). Trimming shortened V by 4 bases and J by 0 bases, and 7 bases separated the two germline ends. The DNA for the CDR3 is TGTGCCTGGAACAGGGATAGCAATCAGCCCCAGCATTTT. Protein: CAWNRDSNQPQHF.

The chain combines TRBV9 with TRBJ1-2; no reliable D call. With 0 bases removed from V and 8 bases from J, the gap between germline ends came to 8 bases. CDR3 size: 12 residues. CDR1 is SGDLS, CDR2 YYNGEE, per germline. The CDR3 loop reads CASSVVDKGYTF. In DNA, the CDR3 is TGTGCCAGCAGCGTAGTAGACAAGGGCTACACCTTC.

CDR3 coding DNA: TGCGCCAGCAGCTTAACCAGGAACACTGAAGCTTTCTTT. Translating it yields CASSLTRNTEAFF. V and J are TRBV5-1 and TRBJ1-1; D is uncertain. The CDR3 runs 13 residues. V was shortened by 2 bases and J by 1 base, with 6 bases between the two germline ends. Germline V CDR1 and CDR2: SGHRS, YFSETQ.

The chain recombines TRBV9 with TRBJ1-1, with D possibly TRBD1 on 5 matching bases. Germline V gene data show CDR1 as SGDLS and CDR2 as YYNGEE. V was pared by 4 bases and J by 5 bases, with 18 bases between. This CDR3 contains 15 residues. DNA of the CDR3: TGTGCCAGCAGCCCCGCAAGACAGAAGAATACTGAAGCTTTCTTT. Its translation: CASSPARQKNTEAFF.

The chain is built from TRBV4-3 and TRBJ2-2; a weak D match, TRBD2 (7 bases). Germline V gene lookup returns CDR1 LGHNA and CDR2 YSLEER. The CDR3 is made up of 17 amino acids. Trimming cost V 4 bases and J 4 bases, with 19 bases left between them. The CDR3 here is CASSRGRGTRGTGELFF. In DNA, the CDR3 is TGCGCCAGCAGCCGGGGGAGGGGGACCCGAGGCACCGGGGAGCTGTTTTTT.

The chain employs TRBV5-1 and TRBJ2-1, with 7 bases that match TRBD2. V lost 0 bases to trimming and J lost 1 base; unmatched junction nucleotides: 4. The CDR3 contains 16 residues. Looked up from germline, CDR1 is SGHRS and CDR2 is YFSETQ. CDR3 residues: CASSLAAGNSYNEQFF. The CDR3, as DNA: TGCGCCAGCAGCTTGGCAGCGGGGAATTCCTACAATGAGCAGTTCTTC.

This chain connects TRBV7-9 to TRBJ1-1; no reliable D call. CDR3 length: 16 amino acids. Germline CDR1 is SEHNR and CDR2 is FQNEAQ (reference sequence). V shed 5 bases and J shed 5 bases, with 21 bases lying between them. The CDR3 sequence is CASSPLIHAENTEAFF. CDR3 sequence (DNA): TGTGCCAGCAGCCCCCTCATCCACGCGGAGAATACTGAAGCTTTCTTT.

This chain connects TRBV30 to TRBJ2-5; 8 bases agree with TRBD1. With the DNA end fitting TRBJ2-7 better, the J assignment may be wrong. CDR1 and CDR2 from the germline V gene are GTSNPN and SVGIG (reference sequence). The CDR3 covers 14 residues. The DNA of the CDR3 is TGTGCCTGGTTACCGACAGGGGTGACCTACGAGCAGTACTTC. It codes for CAWLPTGVTYEQYF.

The CDR3 spells CASSRKTGSYEQYF. The CDR3 region has the DNA TGTGCCAGCTCACGGAAGACAGGTTCCTACGAGCAGTACTTC. The chain recombines TRBV18 with TRBJ2-7; D is possibly TRBD1 (6 bases). V gave up 4 bases and J gave up 1 base, with 11 bases separating them. Per germline, CDR1 KGHSH and CDR2 LQKENI. The CDR3 totals 14 residues.

The V call is TRBV28, the J call TRBJ2-7; 7 bases fit TRBD1. Germline loops: CDR1 MDHEN, CDR2 SYDVKM. V trimming: 6 bases; J trimming: 2 bases; junction bases outside the gene matches: 4. This CDR3 has 13 amino acids. CDR3 residues: CASRRDSPYEQYF. The DNA of the CDR3 is TGTGCCAGCAGAAGGGACAGTCCCTACGAGCAGTACTTC. Combining the CDR3 with reference TRBV28 and TRBJ2-7 gives the whole variable domain DVKVTQSSRYLVKRTGEKVFLECVQDMDHENMFWYRQDPGLGLRLIYFSYDVKMKEKGDIPEGYSVSREKKERFSLILESASTNQTSMYLCASRRDSPYEQYFGPGTRLTVT.

V and J are TRBV19 and TRBJ2-5, with 7 bases matching TRBD1. V lost 6 bases to trimming and J lost 5 bases; unmatched junction nucleotides: 6. Germline V CDR1 and CDR2: LNHDA, SQIVND (reference sequence). The CDR3 is 13 amino acids. CDR3 in amino acids: CASSWDSEETQYF. In nucleotides, the CDR3 is TGTGCCAGTAGCTGGGACAGCGAGGAGACCCAGTACTTC. Filled out from reference TRBV19 and TRBJ2-5, the complete variable domain reads DGGITQSPKYLFRKEGQNVTLSCEQNLNHDAMYWYRQDPGQGLRLIYYSQIVNDFQKGDIAEGYSVSREKKESFPLTVTSAQKNPTAFYLCASSWDSEETQYFGPGTRLLVL.

The chain uses TRBV13 and TRBJ2-5, with 14 bases lining up with TRBD2. Germline CDR1 and CDR2: PRHDT and FYEKMQ (reference sequence). Trimming at V came to 5 bases and at J to 4 bases, leaving 9 bases not matched to a gene. This CDR3 contains 17 residues. The CDR3 reads CASSRRLAGGRGETQYF. CDR3 bases: TGTGCCAGCAGCCGCAGACTAGCGGGAGGGCGTGGAGAGACCCAGTACTTC. The full variable domain, in which reference TRBV13 and TRBJ2-5 provide the parts outside the CDR3, is AAGVIQSPRHLIKEKRETATLKCYPIPRHDTVYWYQQGPGQDPQFLISFYEKMQSDKGSIPDRFSAQQFSDYHSELNMSSLELGDSALYFCASSRRLAGGRGETQYFGPGTRLLVL.

This rearrangement joins TRBV6-5 to TRBJ1-2, with D possibly matching TRBD1 (5 bases). Germline assignment: CDR1 MNHEY and CDR2 SVGAGI. V was shortened by 4 bases and J by 3 bases, with 18 bases between the two germline ends. This CDR3 has 16 amino acids. Here the CDR3 reads CASSFGTPPGDYGYTF. In nucleotides, the CDR3 is TGTGCCAGCAGTTTCGGGACTCCCCCGGGGGACTATGGCTACACCTTC.

This chain joins TRBV19 and TRBJ2-7; weak D call: TRBD1 (5 bases). The CDR3 covers 13 residues. Trimming left V 5 bases short and J 5 bases short, with 13 bases between. Germline CDR1 is LNHDA and CDR2 is SQIVND (reference sequence). Here the CDR3 reads CASSRSGLHEQYF. CDR3 DNA sequence: TGTGCCAGTAGTCGGTCAGGGCTTCACGAGCAGTACTTC.

This chain uses TRBV19 with TRBJ1-3; D is uncertain. The CDR3 runs to 13 residues. Trimming pared 6 bases from V and 4 bases from J, leaving 10 bases between. CDR1 is LNHDA and CDR2 is SQIVND in the germline V gene (reference sequence). The CDR3 spells CASSPNAGNTIYF. Written as DNA, the CDR3 is TGTGCCAGTAGCCCTAACGCCGGAAACACCATATATTTT.

The chain has TRBV19 and TRBJ1-5; 8 bases fit TRBD1. The CDR3 length is 14 residues. The germline CDR1 and CDR2 sequences are LNHDA and SQIVND (reference sequence). Trimming cost V 1 base and J 6 bases; bases outside gene matches: 2. The CDR3 here is CASSIGTGRQPQHF. As DNA, the CDR3 is TGTGCCAGTAGTATAGGGACAGGGCGTCAGCCCCAGCATTTT.

The rearrangement links TRBV14 to TRBJ2-7; unclear D gene. CDR3 length: 14 residues. V lost 5 bases to trimming and J lost 0 bases, with 11 bases between them. Per the germline V gene, CDR1 is SGHDN and CDR2 is FVKESK. CDR3 in DNA: TGTGCCAGCAGCAAACCCGGGTTCTCCTACGAGCAGTACTTC. Translation: CASSKPGFSYEQYF.

The chain recombines TRBV7-2 with TRBJ2-3; 12 bases align to TRBD2. Germline V CDR1 and CDR2: SGHTA, FQGNSA. V trimming: 5 bases; J trimming: 1 base; junction bases outside the gene matches: 4. The CDR3 is 16 amino acids. This CDR3 reads CASSLRLAGGTDTQYF. The CDR3 DNA follows: TGTGCCAGCAGCCTGAGACTAGCGGGAGGCACAGATACGCAGTATTTT.

The chain has TRBV2 and TRBJ2-2; TRBD1 might be the D (7 bases). Trimming removed 6 bases at V and 7 bases at J, with 18 bases between. This CDR3 is 15 amino acids long. CDR1 is SNHLY, CDR2 FYNNEI, per germline. This chain's CDR3 is CASRGGQRFNGELFF. CDR3 DNA sequence: TGTGCCAGCAGGGGGGGACAGCGATTTAACGGGGAGCTGTTTTTT. Full variable domain (remainder filled in from reference TRBV2 and TRBJ2-2): EPEVTQTPSHQVTQMGQEVILRCVPISNHLYFYWYRQILGQKVEFLVSFYNNEISEKSEIFDDQFSVERPDGSNFTLKIRSTKLEDSAMYFCASRGGQRFNGELFFGEGSRLTVL.

The genes are TRBV4-2 and TRBJ2-7, with 9 bases lining up with TRBD2. The CDR3 is 15 residues long. J gave up 4 bases and V 3 bases, and 7 bases lay outside the gene matches. CDR1 is LGHNA, CDR2 YNFKEQ, per germline. The CDR3 nucleotides read TGTGCCAGCAGCCACCTTAGCGGGAGTGGGTACGAGCAGTACTTC. Protein: CASSHLSGSGYEQYF.

The chain links TRBV7-2 to TRBJ2-7; TRBD2 matches 7 bases. This CDR3 contains 15 residues. Germline CDR1 SGHTA, CDR2 FQGNSA. V was pared by 5 bases and J by 7 bases, with 14 bases of the junction left unmatched. This CDR3 reads CASSPYTSWEGEQYF. The CDR3 bases are TGTGCCAGCAGCCCTTATACTAGCTGGGAGGGGGAGCAGTACTTC.

This sequence joins TRBV7-3 and TRBJ2-2, with D unclear. There are 14 residues in the CDR3. Trimming stripped 7 bases from V and 0 bases from J, with 9 bases between. CDR1 is SGHTA and CDR2 is FQGTGA in the germline V gene. The CDR3 nucleotides are TGTGCCAGCAACCTGGGCCCGAACACCGGGGAGCTGTTTTTT. This encodes CASNLGPNTGELFF.

This rearrangement joins TRBV20-1 to TRBJ2-1; D is unresolved. Germline CDR1 reads DFQATT; CDR2 reads SNEGSKA (reference sequence). CDR3 length equals 11 residues. V lost 5 bases, J lost 5 bases, and 7 bases lay in between. The CDR3 sequence is CSAPYHNEQFF. The CDR3 region has the DNA TGCAGTGCTCCCTACCACAATGAGCAGTTCTTC.

The CDR3 region has the DNA TGTGCCAGCAGCTTAGATGAGGCCGCGACCAATGAGCAGTTCTTC. Translating it yields CASSLDEAATNEQFF. The V and J genes are TRBV7-2 and TRBJ2-1; D gene uncertain. Germline values: CDR1 SGHTA, CDR2 FQGNSA. V was shortened by 1 base and J by 6 bases, with 13 bases between the two germline ends. The CDR3 runs 15 residues.

The chain has TRBV9 and TRBJ2-1; 10 bases are a match to TRBD2. There are 16 residues in the CDR3. After removal of 4 bases from V and 8 bases from J, the junction contained 12 bases not matched to a gene. Germline V gene data show CDR1 as SGDLS and CDR2 as YYNGEE. CDR3 DNA: TGTGCCAGCAGCTTAACCGGGACTAGCGTGGGCTATGAGCAGTTCTTC. Translating it yields CASSLTGTSVGYEQFF.

V is TRBV29-1 and J is TRBJ1-3, with D maybe TRBD1 (6 bases). With 5 bases removed from V and 0 bases from J, the gap between germline ends came to 11 bases. This CDR3 has 14 residues. Germline CDR1 SQVTM, CDR2 ANQGSEA. The CDR3: CSVLGTHSGNTIYF. The CDR3 bases are TGCAGCGTTCTCGGGACACACTCTGGAAACACCATATATTTT. Full variable domain (remainder filled in from reference TRBV29-1 and TRBJ1-3): SAVISQKPSRDICQRGTSLTIQCQVDSQVTMMFWYRQQPGQSLTLIATANQGSEATYESGFVIDKFPISRPNLTFSTLTVSNMSPEDSSIYLCSVLGTHSGNTIYFGEGSWLTVV.